A selection of T cell receptor beta chains follows, all from one sample in a study of blood T cell repertoires in COVID-19. Here immunoSEQ multiplex PCR was the method, and the copy in TCRdb shows in-frame clones only, minus some. The table has about 100,000 clones, less than 85% seen once. The specimen was peripheral blood. The receptors derive from a woman aged 40 to 50 with acute or convalescent COVID-19. Both conserved end residues are trimmed from each CDR3. A D gene is named only where the DNA matches it firmly.

V: TRBV4-1
length: 14
J: TRBJ1-4
D: -
CDR3: ASSQDSGQTNEKLF

V: TRBV2
length: 13
J: TRBJ2-7
D: -
CDR3: ASSEEQVTIYEQY

V: TRBV24-1
length: 14
J: TRBJ2-6
D: -
CDR3: ATSDPTGTGANVLT

V: TRBV14
length: 11
J: TRBJ1-4
D: -
CDR3: ASSTGIGEKLF

V: TRBV11-1
length: 14
J: TRBJ2-1
D: TRBD2
CDR3: ASSLIAGSSYNEQF

V: TRBV18
length: 13
J: TRBJ2-5
D: -
CDR3: ASSPFGGNQETQY

V: TRBV5-1
length: 15
J: TRBJ2-3
D: TRBD2
CDR3: ASSLAAGGAGVDTQY

V: TRBV20-1
length: 7
J: TRBJ1-2
D: -
CDR3: SARGYYT

V: TRBV5-4
length: 14
J: TRBJ2-5
D: TRBD2
CDR3: ASSPAAGGPGETQY

V: TRBV25-1
length: 15
J: TRBJ1-6
D: -
CDR3: ASTGSGTPGGGSPLH

V: TRBV9
length: 15
J: TRBJ2-3
D: TRBD2
CDR3: ASSVSPEASGGGTQY

V: TRBV7-2
length: 12
J: TRBJ2-3
D: -
CDR3: ASSFNRGGDTQY

V: TRBV7-9
length: 13
J: TRBJ2-5
D: TRBD2
CDR3: ASSLGGGAEETQY

V: TRBV19
length: 14
J: TRBJ1-6
D: TRBD1
CDR3: ASSIPRTGENSPLH

V: TRBV7-9
length: 11
J: TRBJ2-3
D: -
CDR3: ASSFAGAGTQY

V: TRBV4-1
length: 13
J: TRBJ2-1
D: -
CDR3: ASSQVSGSYNEQF

V: TRBV7-9
length: 15
J: TRBJ1-1
D: -
CDR3: ASSLSFGGAERTEAF

V: TRBV2
length: 13
J: TRBJ2-3
D: -
CDR3: ASSASGLATDTQY

V: TRBV7-2
length: 14
J: TRBJ1-5
D: TRBD1
CDR3: ASSSTGQGTYQPQH

V: TRBV7-2
length: 13
J: TRBJ2-5
D: -
CDR3: ASSLVGLKGETQY

V: TRBV9
length: 12
J: TRBJ2-3
D: TRBD1
CDR3: ASSFQGVTDTQY

V: TRBV28
length: 11
J: TRBJ2-3
D: -
CDR3: ASSLPQPGRWY

V: TRBV5-5
length: 14
J: TRBJ1-3
D: TRBD1
CDR3: ASRGSTGGSGNTIY

V: TRBV4-3
length: 14
J: TRBJ2-7
D: TRBD1
CDR3: ASSQELGGASYEQY

V: TRBV3-1/TRBV3-2
length: 13
J: TRBJ2-2
D: TRBD1
CDR3: AAARQGASTGELF

V: TRBV7-6
length: 11
J: TRBJ1-2
D: -
CDR3: ASSPSGLDGYT

V: TRBV5-1
length: 12
J: TRBJ1-1
D: -
CDR3: ASSLVPGGTEAF

V: TRBV15
length: 13
J: TRBJ2-3
D: TRBD2
CDR3: ATSRDREGTDTQY

V: TRBV28
length: 13
J: TRBJ1-4
D: TRBD1
CDR3: ASSSTGRLKEKLF

V: TRBV2
length: 14
J: TRBJ1-1
D: TRBD1
CDR3: ASRDGQGRKNTEAF

V: TRBV30
length: 11
J: TRBJ1-5
D: -
CDR3: AWSRESNQPQH

V: TRBV5-1
length: 12
J: TRBJ1-4
D: -
CDR3: ASAIQGLGEKLF

V: TRBV10-3
length: 17
J: TRBJ2-3
D: TRBD1
CDR3: AISEAGQGTQTDTDTQY

V: TRBV3-1/TRBV3-2
length: 10
J: TRBJ2-5
D: -
CDR3: ASTLSGETQY

V: TRBV28
length: 12
J: TRBJ2-2
D: -
CDR3: ASSLRPETGELF

V: TRBV7-2
length: 12
J: TRBJ1-2
D: TRBD1
CDR3: ASSSRGRSNGYT

V: TRBV6-2/TRBV6-3
length: 11
J: TRBJ1-5
D: -
CDR3: ASSYFSDQPQH

V: TRBV7-2
length: 12
J: TRBJ1-2
D: -
CDR3: ASSPGGNNYGYT